This TCR beta chain was documented in a study of blood T cell repertoires in COVID-19 (dated by TCRdb to 2019 to 2021). Describing the broader study: The collaborator samples originated in the United States, Italy and Spain and spanned the acute and convalescent phases of COVID-19. The prospective study material was composed of cDNA or gDNA derived from T cells, B-cell-depleted T cells, or PBMCs. Subjects who had been exposed to COVID-19, were actively infected with it, or had recovered from it provided the deeply sampled blood TCRbeta repertoires that made up the dataset. The repertoires were made available in a free public database intended to serve as a resource for research on the immune response to SARS-CoV-2. The samples were drawn from the first 160 participants of the ongoing ImmuneRACE study and from under 1,500 subjects provided by 6 global collaborators. Nearly every sample came with metadata listing a de-identified subject ID, COVID-19 status, age in years and sex. Where HLA class I and class II types were available, the types were taken from metadata supplied by the sample provider, not from assay-based typing. Overall results and qualifications from the work: The amount of clinical and demographic metadata varied by source and participant and was provided uncurated.

As regards this clone: It has no known antigen specificity. The record has no base qualities; no much larger clone is one base away.

The collaborating institutions used their own protocols to collect whole blood in K2EDTA tubes. For TCRbeta analysis, collaborator samples were shipped as frozen whole blood, as isolated PBMCs, or as DNA extracted from either sample type. V was cut back by 2 bases and J by 1 base, leaving a gap of 3 bases between them. The CDR3 has 12 amino acids, counting the end cysteine and phenylalanine. Only the CDR3 DNA is retained, 36 bases long and in frame from the first base. CDR1 is given as SNHLY and CDR2 as FYNNEI, both from the germline V gene. The immunoSEQ Assay, a bias-controlled multiplex PCR, was used to amplify TCRbeta CDR3 regions from genomic DNA. From the authors' description of their analysis: The number of nucleated cells in each sample was estimated by amplification of reference gene primers within the assay. To quantify the absolute abundance of each unique TCRbeta CDR3 rearrangement, sequence reads were collapsed and filtered. Productive Simpson clonality was computed per sample as the square root of Simpson's diversity index over productive rearrangements. The immuneACCESS repertoire file appears here via TCRdb, limited to in-frame rearrangements. These files lack a portion of the clones; in checked studies, under half of the deficit traces to unresolved V genes, and the cause of the others is not known. V, J and clone size were drawn from that table, and D and trimming were deduced from the DNA. This sample lists some 120,000 clones; 85% were detected once. The top ten constitute approximately 6.6% of the sample.

The TCR originated in a man aged 80 or over with active or convalescent COVID-19. Sequenced material: peripheral blood. This receptor chain uses TRBV2 and TRBJ2-7; the D gene assignment is ambiguous. This receptor carries the CDR3 CASSEPSYEQYF. The nucleotide sequence is given as TGTGCCAGCAGTGAACCATCCTACGAGCAGTACTTC.